Shown below are 25 T cell receptor beta chains from a single sample sequenced in a study of blood T cells in healthy people across ages. A second PCR, run for about 6 to 12 cycles, used a sample-barcoded 5' primer plus a J-beta primer mix. TCRdb ran MiXCR on the 5' RACE reads and lists one entry per CDR3 protein. The sample has fewer than 800,000 distinct CDR3 sequences; 20% to 30% are singletons. The data were also submitted as part of a second study, on T cells of mothers and their children.

The sequencing input was blood. The source is a boy younger than 18 in good health.

This clonotype was detected once. The rearrangement joins TRBV24-1 to TRBJ2-1; possibly TRBD1 for D (7 bases). Per the germline V gene, CDR1 is KGHDR and CDR2 is SFDVKD. The CDR3 runs 15 residues. V shed 5 bases and J shed 10 bases, with 20 bases lying between them. In nucleotides, the CDR3 is TGTGCCACCAGTGGATACCCAGGGGGGACCGCGGAGCAGTTCTTC. It specifies CATSGYPGGTAEQFF.

This rearrangement joins TRBV7-3 to TRBJ2-7; 8 nucleotides agree with TRBD1. V lost 1 base to trimming and J lost 2 bases; unmatched junction nucleotides: 4. This CDR3 spans 15 amino acids. CDR1 and CDR2 from the germline V gene are SGHTA and FQGTGA. This chain's CDR3 is CASSLMGGQAYEQYF. CDR3 nucleotides: TGTGCCAGCAGCTTAATGGGGGGACAGGCCTACGAGCAGTACTTC.

The rearrangement joins TRBV5-1 to TRBJ2-7, with D possibly being TRBD1 (6 bases). The length of the CDR3 is 13 residues. Germline CDR1 reads SGHRS; CDR2 reads YFSETQ. The V and J ends lost 6 bases and 2 bases respectively, with 12 bases between them. CDR3 sequence: CASKGDGTYEQYF. The DNA for the CDR3 is TGCGCCAGCAAGGGGGACGGAACCTACGAGCAGTACTTC.

The V and J genes are TRBV12-3 or TRBV12-4 and TRBJ1-1; D remains unclear. V lost 3 bases to trimming and J lost 2 bases, with 13 bases between them. This CDR3 is built from 15 residues. DNA of the CDR3: TGTGCCAGCAGTTTGCGGTCCCTCCCAAACACTGAAGCTTTCTTT. Amino acid sequence: CASSLRSLPNTEAFF.

J is TRBJ2-5 and V is TRBV2; 8 positions match TRBD1. CDR3 length: 16 amino acids. From germline, CDR1 is SNHLY and CDR2 FYNNEI. V gave up 4 bases and J gave up 5 bases; unmatched junction bases: 12. CDR3 sequence (DNA): TGTGCCAGCAGTGGTGCAGGGGGCGGAGTAGTGGAGACCCAGTACTTC. Translation: CASSGAGGGVVETQYF. Using reference TRBV2 and TRBJ2-5 for the parts outside the CDR3, the full variable domain is EPEVTQTPSHQVTQMGQEVILRCVPISNHLYFYWYRQILGQKVEFLVSFYNNEISEKSEIFDDQFSVERPDGSNFTLKIRSTKLEDSAMYFCASSGAGGGVVETQYFGPGTRLLVL.

V is TRBV3-1 and J is TRBJ2-1, with 7 bases lining up with TRBD1. The CDR3 length is 20 residues. Germline V gene lookup returns CDR1 LGHDT and CDR2 YNNKEL (reference sequence). Losses at the gene ends were 4 bases for V and 2 bases for J; bases not matched to a gene: 20. The CDR3 loop is CASSPLAGGQAYDPYNEQFF. CDR3 nucleotide sequence: TGTGCCAGCAGCCCGCTCGCGGGCGGACAGGCCTATGACCCCTACAATGAGCAGTTCTTC.

The chain carries TRBV25-1 and TRBJ2-3; 8 positions agree with TRBD1. Trimming removed 4 bases from V and 2 bases from J; junction bases left unmatched: 11. Germline CDR1 reads MGHDK; CDR2 reads SYGVNS. CDR3 length: 17 residues. The chain's CDR3 is CASSGWNRDRYTDTQYF. The CDR3 nucleotides are TGTGCCAGCAGTGGATGGAACCGGGACAGGTACACAGATACGCAGTATTTT.

This clonotype has more than one count but fewer than ten. The CDR3 is CSAIGPTDEQYF. The DNA of the CDR3 is TGCAGTGCCATAGGGCCAACCGACGAGCAGTACTTC. This sequence joins TRBV20-1 and TRBJ2-5; no reliable D call. The J call may be incorrect, as the DNA end agrees better with TRBJ2-7. The CDR3 has 12 amino acids. Germline V gene data show CDR1 as DFQATT and CDR2 as SNEGSKA (reference sequence).

This clonotype was counted only a few times. The genes are TRBV28 and TRBJ2-5; TRBD2 aligns across 7 bases. The CDR3 contains 15 residues. Unmatched junction bases numbered 8, after V lost 2 bases and J lost 5 bases. The germline gives CDR1 MDHEN, CDR2 SYDVKM. Here the CDR3 DNA reads TGTGCCAGCAGTTTAGGGGACTATTCTGGGGAGACCCAGTACTTC. This sequence encodes CASSLGDYSGETQYF.

This clonotype was seen only a few times. The rearrangement links TRBV29-1 to TRBJ2-5; 9 nucleotides agree with TRBD2. Per the germline V gene, CDR1 is SQVTM and CDR2 is ANQGSEA. The CDR3 sequence is 13 residues long. Written as DNA, the CDR3 is TGCGCGGAGGGCGGGGGGGCCCAAGAGACCCAGTACTTC. The encoded protein is CAEGGGAQETQYF.

This chain joins TRBV29-1 and TRBJ2-5; D unclear. Looked up from germline, CDR1 is SQVTM and CDR2 is ANQGSEA. The V end was cut by 4 bases, the J end by 5 bases, with 14 bases between. The CDR3 runs 13 residues. CDR3 nucleotides: TGCAGCGTTGTTCTGGTTAATCGGGAGACCCAGTACTTC. It translates to CSVVLVNRETQYF.

The CDR3 reads CSVELWGAGANVLTF. In DNA form, the CDR3 reads TGCAGCGTTGAACTGTGGGGTGCTGGGGCCAACGTCCTGACTTTC. The rearrangement joins TRBV29-1 to TRBJ2-6; D is ambiguous. CDR1 and CDR2 (germline): SQVTM, ANQGSEA. V was trimmed by 2 bases and J by 2 bases, leaving 10 bases between them. The length of the CDR3 is 15 residues.

Points on this clonotype: The junction does not match germline at one end; this may be a read error. The CDR3 coding sequence is TGCGCCAACAGCGGGACAGGGGGCCCTCCTAGGGCTTTCTTT. Translating gives CANSGTGGPPRAFF. This chain connects TRBV5-1 to TRBJ1-1; 12 bases match TRBD1. The germline V gene encodes CDR1 SGHRS and CDR2 YFSETQ. There are 14 residues in the CDR3.

This sequence joins TRBV3-1 and TRBJ2-1; 7 bases fit TRBD2. CDR1 is LGHDT, CDR2 YNNKEL, per germline (reference sequence). V was pared by 3 bases and J by 0 bases, with 5 bases of the junction left unmatched. CDR3 length: 16 amino acids. CDR3 coding DNA: TGTGCCAGCAGCCACCTAGCGGAGAGCTCCTACAATGAGCAGTTCTTC. Translated: CASSHLAESSYNEQFF.

This chain joins TRBV14 and TRBJ2-5; 15 nucleotides align to TRBD2. The DNA end is a closer match to TRBJ2-1, so the J assignment may be wrong. Germline V gives CDR1 SGHDN, CDR2 FVKESK. CDR3 length equals 15 residues. The CDR3 sequence: CASSRTSGRANEQFF. Written as DNA, the CDR3 is TGTGCCAGCAGTCGGACTAGCGGGAGGGCCAATGAGCAGTTCTTC.

A few counts support this clonotype. CDR3 DNA: TGTGCCAGCAGTCCCAGGGACAGCGGTCTCGGCGAGCAGTACTTC. Amino acids: CASSPRDSGLGEQYF. V is TRBV27 and J is TRBJ2-7; 7 nucleotides line up with TRBD1. The germline V gene has CDR1 MNHEY and CDR2 SMNVEV (reference sequence). The CDR3 covers 15 residues. V lost 5 bases, J lost 6 bases, and 13 bases stayed unmatched.

This rearrangement joins TRBV7-9 to TRBJ2-3; D is unclear. Germline V lookup: CDR1 SEHNR, CDR2 FQNEAQ (reference sequence). The CDR3 is made up of 13 amino acids. V lost 1 base, J lost 4 bases, and 6 bases lay in between. DNA of the CDR3: TGTGCCAGCAGCTTAGTACCCTCAGATACGCAGTATTTT. Its protein product is CASSLVPSDTQYF. The full variable domain, rest sourced from reference TRBV7-9 and TRBJ2-3, is DTGVSQNPRHKITKRGQNVTFRCDPISEHNRLYWYRQTLGQGPEFLTYFQNEAQLEKSRLLSDRFSAERPKGSFSTLEIQRTEQGDSAMYLCASSLVPSDTQYFGPGTRLTVL.

Only a few counts were recorded for this clonotype. The chain joins TRBV6-2 or TRBV6-3 to TRBJ2-7; 9 nucleotides line up with TRBD1. Germline V gene lookup returns CDR1 MNHEY and CDR2 SVGEGT. The CDR3 runs 15 residues. V dropped 8 bases and J dropped 4; count of bases not matched to a gene: 12. For the CDR3, the DNA is TGTGCCAGCGGATCCGGGACAGGGCCCGTTTACGAGCAGTACTTC. Translation gives CASGSGTGPVYEQYF.

The V gene is TRBV15, the J gene TRBJ2-7; 7 positions agree with TRBD1. V shed 4 bases and J 6 bases; nucleotides not matched to a gene: 9. The CDR3 is 14 residues long. CDR1 and CDR2 (germline): LNHNV, YYDKDF (reference sequence). CDR3 nucleotide sequence: TGTGCCACCAGCACCCGGGACAGTGGGAGCGAGCAGTACTTC. Translating gives CATSTRDSGSEQYF.

This clonotype showed up just a few times. The V gene is TRBV14, the J gene TRBJ1-2, with D hard to call. Trimming removed 6 bases at V and 2 bases at J, with 13 bases between. The length of the CDR3 is 14 residues. Per germline, CDR1 SGHDN and CDR2 FVKESK. DNA for the CDR3: TGTGCCAGCAGGCGGGCCGGCAGAAACTATGGCTACACCTTC. Encoded protein: CASRRAGRNYGYTF.

This clonotype has only a few counts. The V gene is TRBV28, the J gene TRBJ2-5; D might be TRBD1 (6 bases). Looked up from germline, CDR1 is MDHEN and CDR2 is SYDVKM. V dropped 8 bases and J dropped 6 bases, with 16 bases sitting between them. This CDR3 is built from 13 residues. The CDR3: CASADRLLKTQYF. The CDR3 bases are TGTGCCAGCGCAGACAGGCTATTGAAGACCCAGTACTTC.

J is TRBJ2-5 and V is TRBV7-8; 8 bases align to TRBD2. CDR1 is SGHVS, CDR2 FQNEAQ, per germline. The CDR3 runs 13 residues. V was pared by 2 bases and J by 11 bases, with 7 bases of the junction left unmatched. CDR3 bases: TGTGCCAGCAGCTTATCTTTCCGGGGGGGGCAGTACTTC. Amino acid sequence: CASSLSFRGGQYF.

This chain joins TRBV7-8 and TRBJ2-3; 7 positions agree with TRBD1. V shed 1 base, J shed 2 bases, and the junction held 9 bases outside the gene matches. The CDR3 runs 17 residues. Germline values: CDR1 SGHVS, CDR2 FQNEAQ. The CDR3 coding sequence is TGTGCCAGCAGCTTAGTTCCGAGACAGGGATCCACAGATACGCAGTATTTT. This gives the protein CASSLVPRQGSTDTQYF.

This chain joins TRBV4-1 and TRBJ2-1; no definite D call. CDR3 length: 14 amino acids. Germline V CDR1 and CDR2: MGHRA, YSYEKL. The V end lost 2 bases, the J end lost 4 bases, and 9 bases lay between the germline ends. The DNA of the CDR3 is TGCGCCAGCAGCCAAACAGTAACATACAATGAGCAGTTCTTC. It yields the protein CASSQTVTYNEQFF.

This clonotype appeared a few times. The chain employs TRBV20-1 and TRBJ2-5; 8 bases fit TRBD2. This CDR3 contains 15 residues. Germline V gives CDR1 DFQATT, CDR2 SNEGSKA (reference sequence). V lost 3 bases to trimming and J lost 2 bases; unmatched junction nucleotides: 8. This chain's CDR3 is CSASWRGDPQETQYF. In DNA form, the CDR3 reads TGCAGTGCTAGTTGGCGGGGGGACCCACAAGAGACCCAGTACTTC.